The rows below give T cell receptor beta chains drawn from one sample of a study of cytomegalovirus exposure and HLA in healthy donors. Using immunoSEQ multiplex PCR, the repertoire was profiled, and TCRdb retains in-frame clones only, with some absent. The table shows 250,000 to 350,000 clones, with approximately 90% occurring only once. Sequencing was performed on PBMCs. The receptor set was obtained from a woman aged 30 to 39 in good health and CMV-seropositive. Both conserved end residues are part of each CDR3.

cdr3_length: 16
j_call: TRBJ2-2
v_call: TRBV27
cdr3_aa: CASSFMSAGVTGELFF

cdr3_length: 14
j_call: TRBJ2-2
v_call: TRBV18
cdr3_aa: CASSTLTRTGELFF

cdr3_length: 14
j_call: TRBJ1-1
v_call: TRBV4-3
cdr3_aa: CASSPGTGNTEAFF

cdr3_length: 13
j_call: TRBJ2-1
v_call: TRBV6-5
cdr3_aa: CASSYSVSREPFF

cdr3_length: 16
j_call: TRBJ1-1
v_call: TRBV4-2
cdr3_aa: CASSHRTGGQNTEAFF

cdr3_length: 14
j_call: TRBJ2-3
v_call: TRBV28
cdr3_aa: CASSGTRTADTQYF

cdr3_length: 15
j_call: TRBJ2-3
v_call: TRBV10-1
cdr3_aa: CASIITSGNTDTQYF

cdr3_length: 17
j_call: TRBJ2-2
v_call: TRBV27
cdr3_aa: CASSSRKREARSSELFF

cdr3_length: 16
j_call: TRBJ1-6
v_call: TRBV10-3
cdr3_aa: CAISEPRTGGNSPLHF

cdr3_length: 13
j_call: TRBJ1-5
v_call: TRBV19
cdr3_aa: CASKDSPDQPQHF

cdr3_length: 16
j_call: TRBJ2-1
v_call: TRBV5-1
cdr3_aa: CASSLVGGSSYNEQFF

cdr3_length: 15
j_call: TRBJ2-5
v_call: TRBV10-3
cdr3_aa: CAISPGLAGYETQYF

cdr3_length: 16
j_call: TRBJ2-7
v_call: TRBV7-2
cdr3_aa: CASSLVGANLPYEQYF

cdr3_length: 17
j_call: TRBJ2-7
v_call: TRBV28
cdr3_aa: CASSLALQGTISYEQYF

cdr3_length: 15
j_call: TRBJ2-7
v_call: TRBV4-2
cdr3_aa: CASSQDPGQVWEQYF

cdr3_length: 14
j_call: TRBJ1-1
v_call: TRBV28
cdr3_aa: CASSSGQFNTEAFF

cdr3_length: 14
j_call: TRBJ2-7
v_call: TRBV7-3
cdr3_aa: CASSLGDRGHEQYF

cdr3_length: 16
j_call: TRBJ1-2
v_call: TRBV18
cdr3_aa: CASSQGRQGEGYGYTF

cdr3_length: 15
j_call: TRBJ2-3
v_call: TRBV30
cdr3_aa: CAWSRFTGATDTQYF

cdr3_length: 13
j_call: TRBJ2-7
v_call: TRBV5-1
cdr3_aa: CASSLGQGNEQYF

cdr3_length: 14
j_call: TRBJ1-1
v_call: TRBV6-5
cdr3_aa: CASSPHDRNTEAFF

cdr3_length: 13
j_call: TRBJ2-1
v_call: TRBV2
cdr3_aa: CVSGGLADNEQFF

cdr3_length: 18
j_call: TRBJ2-3
v_call: TRBV18
cdr3_aa: CASSPIGASGASTDTQYF

cdr3_length: 14
j_call: TRBJ1-6
v_call: TRBV30
cdr3_aa: CAWRPGTVNSPLHF

cdr3_length: 18
j_call: TRBJ2-2
v_call: TRBV7-9
cdr3_aa: CASSHRTSGGPNTGELFF

cdr3_length: 16
j_call: TRBJ2-3
v_call: TRBV13
cdr3_aa: CASSLPGGRSTDTQYF

cdr3_length: 15
j_call: TRBJ1-2
v_call: TRBV5-4
cdr3_aa: CASSPLGGSNYGYTF

cdr3_length: 14
j_call: TRBJ1-2
v_call: TRBV7-2
cdr3_aa: CASSLEQGIHGYTF

cdr3_length: 15
j_call: TRBJ1-1
v_call: TRBV9
cdr3_aa: CASSVELERGTEAFF

cdr3_length: 17
j_call: TRBJ2-1
v_call: TRBV19
cdr3_aa: CASSIGEGLAGSNEQFF

cdr3_length: 15
j_call: TRBJ2-5
v_call: TRBV28
cdr3_aa: CASSPTKLYQETQYF

cdr3_length: 15
j_call: TRBJ2-7
v_call: TRBV6-6
cdr3_aa: CASSYSQGGTGEQYF

cdr3_length: 13
j_call: TRBJ2-2
v_call: TRBV29-1
cdr3_aa: CSVAAVTTGELFF

cdr3_length: 14
j_call: TRBJ1-4
v_call: TRBV18
cdr3_aa: CASSPGLTNEKLFF

cdr3_length: 16
j_call: TRBJ2-5
v_call: TRBV11-2
cdr3_aa: CASSLAASGGAETQYF

cdr3_length: 14
j_call: TRBJ1-4
v_call: TRBV5-1
cdr3_aa: CASSLQGTNEKLFF

cdr3_length: 12
j_call: TRBJ1-2
v_call: TRBV5-1
cdr3_aa: CASRDTNYGYTF